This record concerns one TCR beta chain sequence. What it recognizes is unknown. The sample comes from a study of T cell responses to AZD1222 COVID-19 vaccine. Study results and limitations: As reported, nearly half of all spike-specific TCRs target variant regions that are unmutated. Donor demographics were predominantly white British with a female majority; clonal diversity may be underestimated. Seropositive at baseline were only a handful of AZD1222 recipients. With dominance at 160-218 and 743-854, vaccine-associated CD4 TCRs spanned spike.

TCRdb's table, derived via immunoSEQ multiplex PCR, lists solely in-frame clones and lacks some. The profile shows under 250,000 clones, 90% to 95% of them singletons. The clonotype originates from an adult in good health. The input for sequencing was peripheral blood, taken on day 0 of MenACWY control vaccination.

CDR3 sequence reads: CASSYVVTGEQFF. The CDR3 coding sequence is TGTGCCAGCAGTTACGTGGTGACGGGTGAGCAGTTCTTC. V and J are TRBV6-2 or TRBV6-3 and TRBJ2-1; D not resolved. CDR3 length: 13 amino acids. From germline, CDR1 is MNHEY and CDR2 SVGEGT. V lost 2 bases, J lost 9 bases, and 11 bases lay in between.